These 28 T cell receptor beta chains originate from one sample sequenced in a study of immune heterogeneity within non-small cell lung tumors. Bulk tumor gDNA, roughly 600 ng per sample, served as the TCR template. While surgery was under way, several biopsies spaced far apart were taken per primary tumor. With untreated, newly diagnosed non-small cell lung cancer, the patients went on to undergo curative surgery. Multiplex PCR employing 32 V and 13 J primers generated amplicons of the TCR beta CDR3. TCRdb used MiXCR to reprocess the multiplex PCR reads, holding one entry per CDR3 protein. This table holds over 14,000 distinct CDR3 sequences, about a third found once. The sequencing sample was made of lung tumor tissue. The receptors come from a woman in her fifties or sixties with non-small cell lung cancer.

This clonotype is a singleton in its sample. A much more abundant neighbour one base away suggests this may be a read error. DNA of the CDR3: TGTGCCGGCAGCTTGGGAGGGACGGGGGAGCTGTTTTTT. Translating it yields CAGSLGGTGELFF. This chain uses TRBV5-6 with TRBJ2-2; TRBD2 aligns across 7 bases. The CDR3 loop spans 13 amino acids. CDR1 is SGHDT and CDR2 is YYEEEE in the germline V gene.

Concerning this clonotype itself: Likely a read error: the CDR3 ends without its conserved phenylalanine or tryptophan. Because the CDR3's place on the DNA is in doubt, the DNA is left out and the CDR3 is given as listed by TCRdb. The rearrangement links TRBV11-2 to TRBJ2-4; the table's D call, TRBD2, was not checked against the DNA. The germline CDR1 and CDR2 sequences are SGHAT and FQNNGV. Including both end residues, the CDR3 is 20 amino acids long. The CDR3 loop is CASSLGRAEKVGECEQYFGP.

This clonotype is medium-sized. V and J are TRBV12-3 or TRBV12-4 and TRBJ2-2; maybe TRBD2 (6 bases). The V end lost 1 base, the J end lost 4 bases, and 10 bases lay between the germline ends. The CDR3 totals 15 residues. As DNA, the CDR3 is TGTGCCAGCAGTTTAGACGGGAGCAGCACCGGGGAGCTGTTTTTT. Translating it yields CASSLDGSSTGELFF.

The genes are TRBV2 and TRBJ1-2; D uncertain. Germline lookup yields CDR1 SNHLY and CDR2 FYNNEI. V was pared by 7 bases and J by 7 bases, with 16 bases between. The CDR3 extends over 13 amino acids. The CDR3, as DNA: TGTGCCAGCATGGGCCTCTGGGAAGGTGGCTACACCTTC. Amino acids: CASMGLWEGGYTF.

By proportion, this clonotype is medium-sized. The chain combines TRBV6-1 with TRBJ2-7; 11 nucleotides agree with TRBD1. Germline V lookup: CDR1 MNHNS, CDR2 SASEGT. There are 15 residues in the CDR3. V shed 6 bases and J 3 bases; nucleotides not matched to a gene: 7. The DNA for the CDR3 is TGTGCCAGCAGGGGGGGCGGGACAGGGGGCTACGAGCAGTACTTC. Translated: CASRGGGTGGYEQYF.

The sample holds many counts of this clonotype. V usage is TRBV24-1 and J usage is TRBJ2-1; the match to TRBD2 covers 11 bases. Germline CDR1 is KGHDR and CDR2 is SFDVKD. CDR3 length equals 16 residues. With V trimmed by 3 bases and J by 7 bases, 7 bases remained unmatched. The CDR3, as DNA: TGTGCCACCAGTGATGTGACTAGCGGGGCCCAAAATGAGCAGTTCTTC. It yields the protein CATSDVTSGAQNEQFF.

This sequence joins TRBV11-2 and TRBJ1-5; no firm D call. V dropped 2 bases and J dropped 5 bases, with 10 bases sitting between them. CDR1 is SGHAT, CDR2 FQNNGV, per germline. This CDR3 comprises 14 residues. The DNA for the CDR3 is TGTGCCAGCAGCTTATACTCGGGCGATCAGCCCCAGCATTTT. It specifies CASSLYSGDQPQHF. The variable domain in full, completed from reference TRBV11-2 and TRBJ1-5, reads EAGVAQSPRYKIIEKRQSVAFWCNPISGHATLYWYQQILGQGPKLLIQFQNNGVVDDSQLPKDRFSAERLKGVDSTLKIQPAKLEDSAVYLCASSLYSGDQPQHFGDGTRLSIL.

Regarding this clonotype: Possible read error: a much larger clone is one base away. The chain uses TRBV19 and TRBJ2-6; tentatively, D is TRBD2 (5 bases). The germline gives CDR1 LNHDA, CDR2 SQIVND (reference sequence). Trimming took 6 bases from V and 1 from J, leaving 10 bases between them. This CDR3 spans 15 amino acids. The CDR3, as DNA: TGTGCCAGTAGCAACCGGAGGTCTGGGGCCAACGTCCTGACTTTC. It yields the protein CASSNRRSGANVLTF.

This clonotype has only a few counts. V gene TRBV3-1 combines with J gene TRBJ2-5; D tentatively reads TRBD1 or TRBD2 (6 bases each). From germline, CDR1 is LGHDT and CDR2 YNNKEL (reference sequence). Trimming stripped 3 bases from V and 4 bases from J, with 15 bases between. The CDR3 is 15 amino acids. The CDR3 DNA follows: TGTGCCAGCAGCCACCGGGGGCAGGGAGGAGAGACCCAGTACTTC. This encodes CASSHRGQGGETQYF.

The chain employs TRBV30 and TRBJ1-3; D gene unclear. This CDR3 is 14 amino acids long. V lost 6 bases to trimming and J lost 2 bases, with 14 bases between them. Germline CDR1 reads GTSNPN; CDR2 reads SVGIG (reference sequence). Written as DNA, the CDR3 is TGTGCCTGCTCAAAAAGTGGGGCTGGAAACACCATATATTTT. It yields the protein CACSKSGAGNTIYF.

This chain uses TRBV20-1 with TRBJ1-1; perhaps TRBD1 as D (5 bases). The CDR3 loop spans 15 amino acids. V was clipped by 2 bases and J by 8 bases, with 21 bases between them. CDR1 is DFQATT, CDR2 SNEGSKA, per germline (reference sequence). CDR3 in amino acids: CSARNPGTAGWEAFF. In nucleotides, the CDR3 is TGCAGTGCTAGAAACCCCGGGACCGCCGGCTGGGAAGCTTTCTTT.

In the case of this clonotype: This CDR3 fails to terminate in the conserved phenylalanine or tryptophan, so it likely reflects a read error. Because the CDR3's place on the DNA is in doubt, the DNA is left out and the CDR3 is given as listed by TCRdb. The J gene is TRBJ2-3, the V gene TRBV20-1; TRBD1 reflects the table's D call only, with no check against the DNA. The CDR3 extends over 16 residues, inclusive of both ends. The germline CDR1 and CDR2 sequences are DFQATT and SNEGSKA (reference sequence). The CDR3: CSARELGQDYEQYFGP.

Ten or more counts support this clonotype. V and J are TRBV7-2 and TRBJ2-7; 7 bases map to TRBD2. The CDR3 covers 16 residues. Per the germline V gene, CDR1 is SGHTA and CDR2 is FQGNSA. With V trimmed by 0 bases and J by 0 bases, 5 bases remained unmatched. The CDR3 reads CASSLARRGSSYEQYF. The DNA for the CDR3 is TGTGCCAGCAGCTTAGCTCGGCGGGGGAGCTCCTACGAGCAGTACTTC.

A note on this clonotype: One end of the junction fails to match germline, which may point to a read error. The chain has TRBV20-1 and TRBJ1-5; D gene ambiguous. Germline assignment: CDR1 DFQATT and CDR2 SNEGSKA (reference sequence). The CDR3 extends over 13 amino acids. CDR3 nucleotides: TGCGGTGCGGAGCGAGCATCCAATCAGCCCCAGCATTTT. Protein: CGAERASNQPQHF.

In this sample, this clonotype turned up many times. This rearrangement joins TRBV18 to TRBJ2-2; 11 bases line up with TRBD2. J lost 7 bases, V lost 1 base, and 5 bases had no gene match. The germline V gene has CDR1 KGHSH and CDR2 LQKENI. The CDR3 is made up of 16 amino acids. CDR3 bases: TGTGCCAGCTCACCACTAACTAGCGGGAGCCACGGGGAGCTGTTTTTT. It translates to CASSPLTSGSHGELFF.

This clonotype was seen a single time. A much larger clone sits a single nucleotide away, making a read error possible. CDR3: CASSEHTVQETQYF. DNA for the CDR3: TGTGCCAGCAGTGAACATACAGTCCAAGAGACCCAGTACTTC. The chain links TRBV6-1 to TRBJ2-5; D is uncertain. The V gene lost 2 bases and the J gene lost 1 base, with 8 bases spanning the gap. The CDR3 contains 14 residues. Germline V lookup: CDR1 MNHNS, CDR2 SASEGT.

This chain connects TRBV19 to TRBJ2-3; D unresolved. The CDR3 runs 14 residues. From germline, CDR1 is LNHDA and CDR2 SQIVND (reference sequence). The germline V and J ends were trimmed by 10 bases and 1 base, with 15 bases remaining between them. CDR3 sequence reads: CAIGIGYGTDTQYF. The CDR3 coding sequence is TGTGCCATTGGGATAGGGTACGGCACAGATACGCAGTATTTT.

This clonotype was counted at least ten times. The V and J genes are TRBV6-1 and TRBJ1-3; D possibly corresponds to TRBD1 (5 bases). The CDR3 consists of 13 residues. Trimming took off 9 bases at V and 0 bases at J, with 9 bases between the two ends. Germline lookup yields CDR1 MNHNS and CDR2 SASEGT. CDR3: CASGQHSGNTIYF. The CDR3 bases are TGTGCCAGTGGACAACACTCTGGAAACACCATATATTTT.

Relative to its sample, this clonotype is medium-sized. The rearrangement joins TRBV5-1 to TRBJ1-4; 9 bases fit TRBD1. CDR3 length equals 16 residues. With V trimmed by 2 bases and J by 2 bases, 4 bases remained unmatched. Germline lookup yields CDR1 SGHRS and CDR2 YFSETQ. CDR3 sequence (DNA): TGCGCCAGCAGCTTTACAGGGGGCTCTACTAATGAAAAACTGTTTTTT. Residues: CASSFTGGSTNEKLFF.

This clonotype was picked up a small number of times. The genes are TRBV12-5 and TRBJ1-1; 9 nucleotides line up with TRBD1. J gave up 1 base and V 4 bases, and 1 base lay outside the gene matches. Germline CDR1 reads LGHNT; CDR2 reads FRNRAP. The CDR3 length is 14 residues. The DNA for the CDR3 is TGTGCTAGTGGTTCACAGGGGGCGAACACTGAAGCTTTCTTT. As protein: CASGSQGANTEAFF.

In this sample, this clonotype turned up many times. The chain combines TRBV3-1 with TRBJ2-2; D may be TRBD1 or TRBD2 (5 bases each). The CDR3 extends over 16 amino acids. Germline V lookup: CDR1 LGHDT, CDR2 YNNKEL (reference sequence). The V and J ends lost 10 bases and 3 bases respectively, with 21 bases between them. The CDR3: CATGKSGTVDTGELFF. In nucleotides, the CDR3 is TGTGCCACCGGGAAATCCGGGACGGTTGACACCGGGGAGCTGTTTTTT.

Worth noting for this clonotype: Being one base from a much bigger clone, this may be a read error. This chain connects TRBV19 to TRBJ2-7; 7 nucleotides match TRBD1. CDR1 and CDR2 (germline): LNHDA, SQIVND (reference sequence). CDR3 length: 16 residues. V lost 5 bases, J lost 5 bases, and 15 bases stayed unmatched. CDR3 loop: CASSVATGDGVDEQYF. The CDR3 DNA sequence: TGTGCCAGTAGTGTCGCTACAGGGGACGGTGTGGACGAGCAGTACTTC.

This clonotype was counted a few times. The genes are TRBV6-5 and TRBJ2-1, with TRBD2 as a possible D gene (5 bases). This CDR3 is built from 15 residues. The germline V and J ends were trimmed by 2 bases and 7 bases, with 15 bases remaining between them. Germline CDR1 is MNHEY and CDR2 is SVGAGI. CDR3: CASSYGSGSGNEQFF. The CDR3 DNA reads TGTGCCAGCAGTTACGGGAGTGGTTCGGGAAATGAGCAGTTCTTC.

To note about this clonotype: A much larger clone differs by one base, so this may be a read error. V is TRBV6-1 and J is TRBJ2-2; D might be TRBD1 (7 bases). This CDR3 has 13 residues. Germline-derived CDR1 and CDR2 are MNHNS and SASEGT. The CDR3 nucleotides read TGTGCCAGCAGTGACAGGGGGGCCGGGAAGCTGTTTTTT. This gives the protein CASSDRGAGKLFF.

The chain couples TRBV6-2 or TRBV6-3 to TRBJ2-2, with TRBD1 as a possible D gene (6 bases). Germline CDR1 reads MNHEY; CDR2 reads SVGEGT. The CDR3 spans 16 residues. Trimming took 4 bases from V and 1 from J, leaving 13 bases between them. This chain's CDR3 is CASSFTGTLNTGELFF. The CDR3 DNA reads TGTGCCAGCAGTTTCACCGGGACACTGAACACCGGGGAGCTGTTTTTT.

The CDR3 here is CASSPGQLNYGYTF. DNA for the CDR3: TGTGCCAGCAGCCCGGGACAGCTTAACTATGGCTACACCTTC. This rearrangement joins TRBV11-2 to TRBJ1-2, with TRBD1 identical over 7 bases. CDR1 and CDR2 from the germline V gene are SGHAT and FQNNGV. V shed 5 bases and J 1 base; nucleotides not matched to a gene: 4. The CDR3 loop spans 14 amino acids. Filled out from reference TRBV11-2 and TRBJ1-2, the complete variable domain reads EAGVAQSPRYKIIEKRQSVAFWCNPISGHATLYWYQQILGQGPKLLIQFQNNGVVDDSQLPKDRFSAERLKGVDSTLKIQPAKLEDSAVYLCASSPGQLNYGYTFGSGTRLTVV.

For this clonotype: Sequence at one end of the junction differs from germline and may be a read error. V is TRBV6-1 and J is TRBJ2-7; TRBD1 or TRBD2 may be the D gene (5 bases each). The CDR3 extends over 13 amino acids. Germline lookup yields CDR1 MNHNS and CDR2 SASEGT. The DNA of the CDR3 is TGTACCAGCAGCAGGGACGGATCCTACGAGCAGTACTTC. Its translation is CTSSRDGSYEQYF.

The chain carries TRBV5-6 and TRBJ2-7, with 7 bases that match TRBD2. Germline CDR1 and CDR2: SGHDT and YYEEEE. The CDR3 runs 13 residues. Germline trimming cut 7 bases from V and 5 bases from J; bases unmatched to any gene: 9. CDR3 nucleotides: TGTGCCAGCCGGTCGGGGGGTGTGCACGAGCAGTACTTC. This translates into CASRSGGVHEQYF.